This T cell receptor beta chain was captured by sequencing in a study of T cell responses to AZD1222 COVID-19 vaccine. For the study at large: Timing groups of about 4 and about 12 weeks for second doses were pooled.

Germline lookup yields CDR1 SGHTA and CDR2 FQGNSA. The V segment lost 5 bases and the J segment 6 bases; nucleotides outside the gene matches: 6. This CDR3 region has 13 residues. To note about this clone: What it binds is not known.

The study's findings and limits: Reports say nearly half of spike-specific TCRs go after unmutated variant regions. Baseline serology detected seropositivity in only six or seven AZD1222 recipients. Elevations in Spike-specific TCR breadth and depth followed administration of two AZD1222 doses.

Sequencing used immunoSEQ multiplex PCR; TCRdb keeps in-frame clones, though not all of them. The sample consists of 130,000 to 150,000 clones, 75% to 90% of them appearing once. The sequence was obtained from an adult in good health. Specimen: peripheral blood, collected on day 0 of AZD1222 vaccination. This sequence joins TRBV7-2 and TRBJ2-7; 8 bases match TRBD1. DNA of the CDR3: TGTGCCAGCAGCCTCTCTACAGGGGGCGAGCAGTACTTC. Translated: CASSLSTGGEQYF.